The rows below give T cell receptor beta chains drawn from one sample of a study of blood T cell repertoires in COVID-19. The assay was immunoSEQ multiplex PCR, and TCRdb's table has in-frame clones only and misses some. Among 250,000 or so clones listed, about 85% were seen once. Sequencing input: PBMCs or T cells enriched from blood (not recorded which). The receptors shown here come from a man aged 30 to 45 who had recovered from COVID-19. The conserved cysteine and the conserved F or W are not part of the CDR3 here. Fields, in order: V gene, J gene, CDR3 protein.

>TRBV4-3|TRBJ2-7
ASSQGVRGGNYEQY
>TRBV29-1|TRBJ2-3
RRAPAGRDTQY
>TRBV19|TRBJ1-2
ASRTNQGYYGYT
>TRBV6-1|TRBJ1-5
ASSEYSGAQPQH
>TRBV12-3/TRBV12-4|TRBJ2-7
ASSSGMVEQY
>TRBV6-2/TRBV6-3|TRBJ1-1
ASSYSRTGVV
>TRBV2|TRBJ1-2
ASRVRAAGYT
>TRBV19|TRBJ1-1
ASSIGTPPPNTEAF
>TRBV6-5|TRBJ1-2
ASRRGLRPYGYT
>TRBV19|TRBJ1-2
ASSIGAITYGYT
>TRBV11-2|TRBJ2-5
ASSTGQVQETQY
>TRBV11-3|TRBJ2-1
ASSLDPGAGNEQF
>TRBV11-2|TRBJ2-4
ASSLRGGTAKNIQY
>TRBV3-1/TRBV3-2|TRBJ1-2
ASSPQGLGYGYT
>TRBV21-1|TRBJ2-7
ASSDRGREQY
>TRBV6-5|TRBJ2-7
ASTRGYEQY